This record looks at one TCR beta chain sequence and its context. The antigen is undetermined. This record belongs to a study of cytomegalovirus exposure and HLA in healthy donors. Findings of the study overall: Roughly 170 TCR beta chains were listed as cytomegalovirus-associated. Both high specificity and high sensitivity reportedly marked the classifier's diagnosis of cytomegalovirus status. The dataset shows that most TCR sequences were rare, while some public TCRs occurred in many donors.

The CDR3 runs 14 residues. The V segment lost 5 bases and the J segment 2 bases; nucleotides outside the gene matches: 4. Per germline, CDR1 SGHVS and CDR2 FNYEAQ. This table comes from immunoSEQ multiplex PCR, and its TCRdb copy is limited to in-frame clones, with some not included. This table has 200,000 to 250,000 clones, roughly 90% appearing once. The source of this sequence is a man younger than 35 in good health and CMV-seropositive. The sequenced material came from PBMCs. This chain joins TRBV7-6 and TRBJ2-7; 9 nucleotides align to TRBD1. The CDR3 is CASSPTGGAYEQYF. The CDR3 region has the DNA TGTGCCAGCAGCCCGACAGGGGGAGCCTACGAGCAGTACTTC.